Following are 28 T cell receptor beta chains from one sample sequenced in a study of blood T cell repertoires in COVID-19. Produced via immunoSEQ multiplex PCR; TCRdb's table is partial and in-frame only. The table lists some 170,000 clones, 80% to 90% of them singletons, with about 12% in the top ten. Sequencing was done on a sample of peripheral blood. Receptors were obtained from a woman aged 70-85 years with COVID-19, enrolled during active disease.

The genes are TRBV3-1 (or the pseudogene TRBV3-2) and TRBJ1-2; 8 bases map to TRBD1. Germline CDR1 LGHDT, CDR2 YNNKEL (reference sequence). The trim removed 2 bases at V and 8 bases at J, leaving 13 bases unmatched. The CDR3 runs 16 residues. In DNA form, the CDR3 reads TGTGCCAGCAGCCAACTTCACCCGGGACAGGAAGGGGGCTACACCTTC. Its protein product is CASSQLHPGQEGGYTF.

The CDR3 region is CAWSRTGVANTGELFF. CDR3 coding DNA: TGTGCCTGGAGTCGGACAGGCGTAGCGAACACCGGGGAGCTGTTTTTT. V gene TRBV30 combines with J gene TRBJ2-2, with 7 bases matching TRBD1. The CDR3 loop spans 16 amino acids. Trimming removed 2 bases from V and 0 bases from J; junction bases left unmatched: 6. Germline loops: CDR1 GTSNPN, CDR2 SVGIG (reference sequence).

CDR3 coding DNA: TGTGCCAGCAGCTTTGGGGCAAACTATAATTCACCCCTCCACTTT. Protein product: CASSFGANYNSPLHF. This chain uses TRBV7-6 with TRBJ1-6; D perhaps matches TRBD1 (5 bases). Germline V gene lookup returns CDR1 SGHVS and CDR2 FNYEAQ. V gave up 3 bases and J gave up 3 bases, with 9 bases separating them. The CDR3 is made up of 15 amino acids.

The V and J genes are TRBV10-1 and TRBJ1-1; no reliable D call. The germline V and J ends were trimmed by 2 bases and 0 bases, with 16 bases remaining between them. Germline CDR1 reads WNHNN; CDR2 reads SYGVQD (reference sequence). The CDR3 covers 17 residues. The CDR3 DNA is TGCGCCAGCAGTGAGCCCGACGGGGAGGAGATGAACACTGAAGCTTTCTTT. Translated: CASSEPDGEEMNTEAFF.

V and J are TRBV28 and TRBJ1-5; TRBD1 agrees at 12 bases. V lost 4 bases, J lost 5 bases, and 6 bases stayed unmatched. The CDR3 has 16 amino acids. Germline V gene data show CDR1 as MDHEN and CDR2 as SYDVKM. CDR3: CASSYPGQGAYQPQHF. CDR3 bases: TGTGCCAGCAGTTATCCGGGACAGGGGGCATATCAGCCCCAGCATTTT.

Written as DNA, the CDR3 is TGTGCCAGCAGCCAAGAATCGGGGAACTATGGCTACACCTTC. Encoded protein: CASSQESGNYGYTF. V usage is TRBV3-1 (or the pseudogene TRBV3-2) and J usage is TRBJ1-2, with D uncertain. From germline, CDR1 is LGHDT and CDR2 YNNKEL (reference sequence). V lost 0 bases, J lost 2 bases, and 7 bases lay in between. The CDR3 totals 14 residues.

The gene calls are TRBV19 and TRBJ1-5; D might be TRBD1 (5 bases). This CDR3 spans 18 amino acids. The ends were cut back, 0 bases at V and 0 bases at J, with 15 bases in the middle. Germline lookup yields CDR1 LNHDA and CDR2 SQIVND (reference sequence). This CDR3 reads CASSIDGRGRSSNQPQHF. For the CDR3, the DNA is TGTGCCAGTAGTATAGATGGTAGGGGAAGGAGTAGCAATCAGCCCCAGCATTTT.

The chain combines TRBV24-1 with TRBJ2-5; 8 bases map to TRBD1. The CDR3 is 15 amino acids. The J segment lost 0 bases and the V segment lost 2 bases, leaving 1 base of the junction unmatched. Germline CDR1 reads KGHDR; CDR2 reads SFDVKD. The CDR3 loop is CATSDSTGDQETQYF. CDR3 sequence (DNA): TGTGCCACCAGTGATTCGACAGGGGACCAAGAGACCCAGTACTTC.

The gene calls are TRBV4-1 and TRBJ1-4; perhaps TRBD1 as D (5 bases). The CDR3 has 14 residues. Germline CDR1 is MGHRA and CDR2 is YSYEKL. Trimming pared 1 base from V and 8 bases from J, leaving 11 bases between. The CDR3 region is CASSQGARGEKLFF. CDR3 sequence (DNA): TGCGCCAGCAGCCAAGGGGCGCGGGGGGAAAAACTGTTTTTT.

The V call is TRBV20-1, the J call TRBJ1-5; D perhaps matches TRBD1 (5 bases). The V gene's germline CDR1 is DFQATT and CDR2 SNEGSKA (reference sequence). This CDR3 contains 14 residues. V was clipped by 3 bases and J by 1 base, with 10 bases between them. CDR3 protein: CSASSGHSNQPQHF. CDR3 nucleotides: TGCAGTGCTAGTTCAGGACACAGCAATCAGCCCCAGCATTTT.

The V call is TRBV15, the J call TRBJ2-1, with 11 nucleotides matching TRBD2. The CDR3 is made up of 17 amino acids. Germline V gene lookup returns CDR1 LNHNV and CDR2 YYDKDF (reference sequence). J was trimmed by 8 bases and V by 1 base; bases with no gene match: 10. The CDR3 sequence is CATSRGNIAGGQDEQFF. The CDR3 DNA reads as TGTGCCACCAGCAGAGGTAATATAGCGGGAGGGCAGGATGAGCAGTTCTTC.

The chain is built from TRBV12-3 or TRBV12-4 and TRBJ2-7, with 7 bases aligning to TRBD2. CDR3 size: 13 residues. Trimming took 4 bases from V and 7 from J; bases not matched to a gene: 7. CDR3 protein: CASSSSGPREQYF. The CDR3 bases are TGTGCCAGCAGTTCTAGCGGTCCACGGGAGCAGTACTTC.

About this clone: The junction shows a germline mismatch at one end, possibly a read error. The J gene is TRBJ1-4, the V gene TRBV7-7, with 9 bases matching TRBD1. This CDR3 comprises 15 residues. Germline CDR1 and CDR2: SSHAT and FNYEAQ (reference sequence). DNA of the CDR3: TGTGCTAGCAGCTTAACCCCGGGACAGGGTCAAAAACTGTTTTTT. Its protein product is CASSLTPGQGQKLFF.

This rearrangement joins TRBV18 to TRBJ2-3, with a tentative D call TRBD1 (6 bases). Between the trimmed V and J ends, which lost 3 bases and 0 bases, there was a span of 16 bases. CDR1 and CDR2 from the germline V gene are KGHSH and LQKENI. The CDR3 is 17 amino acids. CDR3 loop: CASSPQQGPQSTDTQYF. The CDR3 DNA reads TGTGCCAGCTCACCCCAACAGGGCCCCCAGAGCACAGATACGCAGTATTTT. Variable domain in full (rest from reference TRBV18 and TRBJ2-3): NAGVMQNPRHLVRRRGQEARLRCSPMKGHSHVYWYRQLPEEGLKFMVYLQKENIIDESGMPKERFSAEFPKEGPSILRIQQVVRGDSAAYFCASSPQQGPQSTDTQYFGPGTRLTVL.

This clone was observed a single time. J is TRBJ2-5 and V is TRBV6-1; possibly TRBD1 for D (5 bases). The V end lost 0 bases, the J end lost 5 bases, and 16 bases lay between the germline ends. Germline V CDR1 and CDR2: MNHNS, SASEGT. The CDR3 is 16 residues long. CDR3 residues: CASSEALSGLGETQYF. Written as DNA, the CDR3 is TGTGCCAGCAGTGAAGCGCTTTCAGGGCTAGGGGAGACCCAGTACTTC.

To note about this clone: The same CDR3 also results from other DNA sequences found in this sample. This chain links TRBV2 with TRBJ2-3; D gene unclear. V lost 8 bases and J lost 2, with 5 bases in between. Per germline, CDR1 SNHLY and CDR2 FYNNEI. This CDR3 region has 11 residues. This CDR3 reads CASHITDTQYF. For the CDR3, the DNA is TGTGCCAGCCACATCACAGATACGCAGTATTTT. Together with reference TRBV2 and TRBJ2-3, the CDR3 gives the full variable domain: EPEVTQTPSHQVTQMGQEVILRCVPISNHLYFYWYRQILGQKVEFLVSFYNNEISEKSEIFDDQFSVERPDGSNFTLKIRSTKLEDSAMYFCASHITDTQYFGPGTRLTVL.

The chain's CDR3 is CASSRASTDTQYF. The CDR3 DNA is TGTGCCAGCAGCCGAGCGTCCACAGATACGCAGTATTTT. The chain uses TRBV7-9 and TRBJ2-3, with D unresolved. Trimming pared 5 bases from V and 2 bases from J, leaving 8 bases between. This CDR3 has 13 amino acids. Germline assignment: CDR1 SEHNR and CDR2 FQNEAQ (reference sequence).

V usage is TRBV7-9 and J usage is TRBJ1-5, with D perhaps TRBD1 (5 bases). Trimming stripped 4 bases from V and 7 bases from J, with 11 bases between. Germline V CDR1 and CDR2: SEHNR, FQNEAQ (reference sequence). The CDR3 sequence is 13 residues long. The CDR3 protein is CASSYGGDQPQHF. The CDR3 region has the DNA TGTGCCAGCAGCTACGGGGGGGACCAGCCCCAGCATTTT.

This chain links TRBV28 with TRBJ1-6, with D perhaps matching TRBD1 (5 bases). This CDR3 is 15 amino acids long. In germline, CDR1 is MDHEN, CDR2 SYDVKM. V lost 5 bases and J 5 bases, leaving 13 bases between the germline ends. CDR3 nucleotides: TGTGCCAGCAGTCCCGGGGGGGGACATAATTCACCCCTCCACTTT. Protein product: CASSPGGGHNSPLHF.

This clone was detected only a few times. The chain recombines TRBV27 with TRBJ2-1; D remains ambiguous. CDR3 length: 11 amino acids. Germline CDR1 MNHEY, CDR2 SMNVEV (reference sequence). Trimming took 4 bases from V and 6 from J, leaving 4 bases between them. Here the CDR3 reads CASSSINEQFF. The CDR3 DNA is TGTGCCAGCAGTTCAATCAATGAGCAGTTCTTC.

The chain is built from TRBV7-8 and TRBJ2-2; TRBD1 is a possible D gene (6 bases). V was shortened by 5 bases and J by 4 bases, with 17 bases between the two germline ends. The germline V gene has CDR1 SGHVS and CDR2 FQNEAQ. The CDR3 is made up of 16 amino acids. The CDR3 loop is CASSNTPGQGTGELFF. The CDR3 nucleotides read TGTGCCAGCAGCAACACTCCGGGACAAGGCACCGGGGAGCTGTTTTTT.

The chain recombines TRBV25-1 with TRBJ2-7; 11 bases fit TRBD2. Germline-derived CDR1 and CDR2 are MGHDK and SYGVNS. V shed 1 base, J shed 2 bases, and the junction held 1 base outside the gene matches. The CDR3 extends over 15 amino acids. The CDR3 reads CASSEFSGRAYEQYF. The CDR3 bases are TGTGCCAGCAGTGAATTTAGCGGGAGGGCCTACGAGCAGTACTTC.

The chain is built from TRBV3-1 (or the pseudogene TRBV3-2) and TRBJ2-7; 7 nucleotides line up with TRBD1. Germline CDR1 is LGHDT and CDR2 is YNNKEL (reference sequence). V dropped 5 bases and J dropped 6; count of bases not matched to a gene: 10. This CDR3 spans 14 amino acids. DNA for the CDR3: TGTGCCAGCAGCTTTAGCTCGACAGGGTTCGAGCAGTACTTC. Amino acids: CASSFSSTGFEQYF.

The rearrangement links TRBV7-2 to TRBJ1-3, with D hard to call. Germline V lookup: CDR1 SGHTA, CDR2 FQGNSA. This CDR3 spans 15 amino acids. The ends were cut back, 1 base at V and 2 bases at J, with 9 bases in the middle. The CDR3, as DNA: TGTGCCAGCAGCTTAGATTCCGGGGCTGGAAACACCATATATTTT. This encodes CASSLDSGAGNTIYF. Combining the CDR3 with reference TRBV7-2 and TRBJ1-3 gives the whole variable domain GAGVSQSPSNKVTEKGKDVELRCDPISGHTALYWYRQSLGQGLEFLIYFQGNSAPDKSGLPSDRFSAERTGGSVSTLTIQRTQQEDSAVYLCASSLDSGAGNTIYFGEGSWLTVV.

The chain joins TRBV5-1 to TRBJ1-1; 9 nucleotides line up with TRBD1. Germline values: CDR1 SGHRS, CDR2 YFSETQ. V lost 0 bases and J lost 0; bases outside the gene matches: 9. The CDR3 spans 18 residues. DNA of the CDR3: TGCGCCAGCAGCTTGGGTGTGACAGGGGGGGTCATGAACACTGAAGCTTTCTTT. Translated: CASSLGVTGGVMNTEAFF. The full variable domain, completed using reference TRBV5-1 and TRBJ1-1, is KAGVTQTPRYLIKTRGQQVTLSCSPISGHRSVSWYQQTPGQGLQFLFEYFSETQRNKGNFPGRFSGRQFSNSRSEMNVSTLELGDSALYLCASSLGVTGGVMNTEAFFGQGTRLTVV.

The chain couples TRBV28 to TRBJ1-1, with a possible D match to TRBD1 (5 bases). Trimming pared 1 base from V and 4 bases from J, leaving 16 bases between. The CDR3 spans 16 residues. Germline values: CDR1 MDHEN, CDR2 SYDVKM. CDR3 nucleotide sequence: TGTGCCAGCAGTTTATCGTCAGGGCGGAGTGGCACTGAAGCTTTCTTT. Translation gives CASSLSSGRSGTEAFF.

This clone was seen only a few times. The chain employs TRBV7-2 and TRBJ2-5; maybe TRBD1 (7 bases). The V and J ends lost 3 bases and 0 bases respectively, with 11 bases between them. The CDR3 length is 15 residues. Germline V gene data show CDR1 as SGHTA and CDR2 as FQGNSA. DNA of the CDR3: TGTGCCAGCAGCTTGGGGGGACAGTACCAAGAGACCCAGTACTTC. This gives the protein CASSLGGQYQETQYF.

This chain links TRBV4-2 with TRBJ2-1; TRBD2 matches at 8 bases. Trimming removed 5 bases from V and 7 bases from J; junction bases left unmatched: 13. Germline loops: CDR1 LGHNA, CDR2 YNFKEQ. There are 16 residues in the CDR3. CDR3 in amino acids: CASSAPGLVFGNEQFF. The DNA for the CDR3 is TGTGCCAGCAGCGCTCCGGGACTAGTATTTGGGAATGAGCAGTTCTTC.